The rows below give T cell receptor beta chains drawn from one sample of a study of OX40 agonist ivuxolimab in advanced cancers. TCRdb keeps only in-frame clones here, not all; method: immunoSEQ multiplex PCR. The table lists 72,000 or so clones, about 80% of them singletons, with about 4.5% in the top ten. Sequenced here: CD4+ or CD8+ T cells sorted from blood, sampled in a trial of the OX40 agonist ivuxolimab. All receptors come from an adult with an advanced solid tumor such as melanoma, head and neck, liver or kidney cancer. Both conserved end residues are part of each CDR3. The order of the fields is clone size, D gene, V gene, J gene, CDR3 DNA, CDR3 protein. The D gene is left open where the match is weak. Clone size is not always given. Where it is, it says once, few, many or a class for expanded clones.

>.|TRBD1|TRBV7-6|TRBJ2-2
TGTGCCAGCAGCTTACTACCCCTCGGGTATGGACAGGGTCGGGACACCGGGGAGCTGTTTTTT
CASSLLPLGYGQGRDTGELFF
>once|TRBD2|TRBV9|TRBJ2-3
TGTGCCAGCAGCGTCCTTAGCGGGGAGTCGACAAATACGCAGTATTTT
CASSVLSGESTNTQYF
>.|.|TRBV6-9|TRBJ1-5
TGTGCCAGCAGTTCGGCCAATCAGCCCCAGCATTTT
CASSSANQPQHF
>.|TRBD1|TRBV19|TRBJ1-1
TGTGCCAGTAGCTGGGACAGTAACACTGAAGCTTTCTTT
CASSWDSNTEAFF
>few|TRBD1|TRBV11-2|TRBJ2-6
TGTGCCAGCAGCGCCCTCACAGGGGGCTCTGGGGCCAACGTCCTGACTTTC
CASSALTGGSGANVLTF
>.|TRBD1|TRBV28|TRBJ1-4
TGTGCCAGTACAACAGGGGCCCTTAATGAAAAACTGTTTTTT
CASTTGALNEKLFF
>.|.|TRBV7-9|TRBJ1-1
TGTGCCAGCAGCTTAGGGGCCTCCGGGACGGGGAACACTGAAGCTTTCTTT
CASSLGASGTGNTEAFF
>.|TRBD1|TRBV11-2|TRBJ2-7
TGTGCCAGCAGCAACCGGGACAGGGGGCGATACGAGCAGTACTTC
CASSNRDRGRYEQYF
>.|TRBD1|TRBV18|TRBJ2-2
TGTGCCAGCCGGGACAGTAACACCGGGGAGCTGTTTTTT
CASRDSNTGELFF
>.|TRBD1|TRBV6-1|TRBJ2-5
TGTGCCAGCAGGACCCCTAGCTCGCCGGGACAGAAGTACTTC
CASRTPSSPGQKYF
>.|.|TRBV6-6|TRBJ1-1
TGTGCCAGCAGTTACCCCGCATTGAACACTGAAGCTTTCTTT
CASSYPALNTEAFF
>once|TRBD1|TRBV7-7|TRBJ2-3
TGTGCTAGCAGCTCAGTCCCGGGACAGGGAGTAGATACGCAGTATTTT
CASSSVPGQGVDTQYF
>.|TRBD1|TRBV7-2|TRBJ1-1
TGTGCCAGCAGCCGTGACCGACAGGGAACGGCTTTCTTT
CASSRDRQGTAFF
>.|TRBD1|TRBV29-1|TRBJ1-6
TGCAGCGTTGATCTGACAGGGGATGGATCACCCCTCCACTTT
CSVDLTGDGSPLHF
>once|.|TRBV5-6|TRBJ1-2
TGTGCCAGCAGCTTGGCCAAGAGGGTTCCTAACTATGGCTACACCTTC
CASSLAKRVPNYGYTF
>.|.|TRBV5-1|TRBJ1-5
TGCGCCAGCAGCTTGGACAGTTTCAATCAGCCCCAGCATTTT
CASSLDSFNQPQHF
>.|.|TRBV27|TRBJ2-7
TGTGCCAGCAGTTTATCTCCAGTCTCCTACGAGCAGTACTTC
CASSLSPVSYEQYF
>.|TRBD1|TRBV7-2|TRBJ1-4
TGTGCCAGCAGCCTATGGACAGGGTCTAATGAAAAACTGTTTTTT
CASSLWTGSNEKLFF
>.|TRBD2|TRBV19|TRBJ2-1
TGTGCCAGTAGTATAGAAGGACTAGCGGGAAAAAGGGGCTCCTACAATGAGCAGTTCTTC
CASSIEGLAGKRGSYNEQFF
>.|TRBD1|TRBV4-1|TRBJ1-2
TGCGCCAGCAGCCAAGACAGGGGACAGCATGCCTATGGCTACACCTTC
CASSQDRGQHAYGYTF
>.|TRBD1|TRBV6-5|TRBJ1-4
TGTGCCAGCAGCCCCAGGGGGGGGAATGAAAAACTGTTTTTT
CASSPRGGNEKLFF
>.|.|TRBV6-1|TRBJ2-1
TGTGCCAGCACAGGGGACACCTACAATGAGCAGTTCTTC
CASTGDTYNEQFF
>.|TRBD2|TRBV9|TRBJ2-1
TGTGCCAGCAGCGAGGAATCCGGGACTAGACGGGGGGCGTTCTTC
CASSEESGTRRGAFF
>.|.|TRBV7-2|TRBJ1-5
TGTGCCAGCAGCAATTACGGGGATTCTTATCAGCCCCAGCATTTT
CASSNYGDSYQPQHF
>.|.|TRBV9|TRBJ2-7
TGTGCCAGCAGCCCGCAGCCGGACGGGTACGAGCAGTACTTC
CASSPQPDGYEQYF